One sample yielded the 15 T cell receptor beta chains listed below, sequenced in a study of Ad26.COV2.S vaccination and SARS-CoV-2 variants. This sample's treatment: roughly 19 received Ad26.COV2.S at low or high dose, single or two shots; five or six received placebo; per-sample allocation not given. Samples were taken on day 63 after the first vaccine or placebo injection. Some clones are missing from TCRdb's copy, which holds only in-frame ones; the method was immunoSEQ multiplex PCR. Of about 350,000 clones in the sample, approximately 90% were seen once. The sample was peripheral blood, taken in a trial of Ad26.COV2.S vaccine versus placebo. The receptors originated from a person aged 18-60 years who received the Ad26.COV2.S COVID-19 vaccine or a placebo.

The genes are TRBV19 and TRBJ1-1; 9 bases fit TRBD1. The CDR3 loop spans 14 amino acids. V was pared by 4 bases and J by 8 bases, with 8 bases of the junction left unmatched. CDR1 is LNHDA, CDR2 SQIVND, per germline (reference sequence). CDR3 region: CASSTSVQGAEAFF. The DNA for the CDR3 is TGTGCCAGTAGTACCTCCGTACAGGGGGCAGAAGCTTTCTTT.

The CDR3 DNA follows: TGTGCCAGCAGCGTGACGGGACATCTTTACGAGCAGTACTTC. This encodes CASSVTGHLYEQYF. V is TRBV7-8 and J is TRBJ2-7, with a weak D call TRBD1 (6 bases). This CDR3 has 14 amino acids. Trimming left V 5 bases short and J 4 bases short, with 15 bases between. Germline V gives CDR1 SGHVS, CDR2 FQNEAQ. Combining the CDR3 with reference TRBV7-8 and TRBJ2-7 gives the whole variable domain GAGVSQSPRYKVAKRGQDVALRCDPISGHVSLFWYQQALGQGPEFLTYFQNEAQLDKSGLPSDRFFAERPEGSVSTLKIQRTQQEDSAVYLCASSVTGHLYEQYFGPGTRLTVT.

The V and J genes are TRBV5-6 and TRBJ2-5; D tentatively fits TRBD1 or TRBD2 (5 bases each). V lost 2 bases and J 5 bases, leaving 10 bases between the germline ends. This CDR3 comprises 13 residues. CDR1 SGHDT and CDR2 YYEEEE come from the germline V gene. In nucleotides, the CDR3 is TGTGCCAGCAGCTTACGGGGCGGGGAGACCCAGTACTTC. It yields the protein CASSLRGGETQYF.

This chain joins TRBV27 and TRBJ2-2; 7 bases agree with TRBD1. The junction had 7 bases not matched to a gene; V was cut back by 8 bases and J by 4 bases. CDR1 is MNHEY and CDR2 is SMNVEV in the germline V gene (reference sequence). This CDR3 comprises 14 residues. The CDR3 reads CASRSTGRTGELFF. The DNA of the CDR3 is TGTGCCAGCCGTTCGACAGGGCGCACCGGGGAGCTGTTTTTT.

This clone turned up a few times. The rearrangement uses TRBV3-1 (or the pseudogene TRBV3-2) and TRBJ1-2; possibly TRBD1 for D (5 bases). The germline V gene has CDR1 LGHDT and CDR2 YNNKEL (reference sequence). This CDR3 region has 14 residues. Trimming removed 0 bases from V and 4 bases from J, with 9 bases in between. CDR3 region: CASSQEGRVYGYTF. Written as DNA, the CDR3 is TGTGCCAGCAGCCAAGAGGGGCGGGTCTATGGCTACACCTTC.

This clone was seen only once. CDR3 sequence (DNA): TGCGCCAGCAGCCCCGGACAGGTGGGGGACAATCAGCCCCAGCATTTT. Translating gives CASSPGQVGDNQPQHF. The chain carries TRBV5-1 and TRBJ1-5, with TRBD1 matching 7 bases. J gave up 3 bases and V 4 bases, and 10 bases lay outside the gene matches. CDR1 SGHRS and CDR2 YFSETQ come from the germline V gene. The CDR3 totals 16 residues.

The chain couples TRBV11-2 to TRBJ2-1, with TRBD2 matching over 13 bases. CDR3 size: 16 residues. J was trimmed by 8 bases and V by 3 bases; bases with no gene match: 7. Germline lookup yields CDR1 SGHAT and CDR2 FQNNGV. DNA for the CDR3: TGTGCCAGCAGCTTGCGACTAGCGGGGGGTGGCCATGAGCAGTTCTTC. This sequence encodes CASSLRLAGGGHEQFF.

The V and J genes are TRBV5-5 and TRBJ1-2; 8 bases match TRBD1. The CDR3 has 16 amino acids. V was pared by 0 bases and J by 4 bases, with 8 bases of the junction left unmatched. In germline, CDR1 is SGHKS, CDR2 YYEKEE (reference sequence). CDR3 in amino acids: CASSLELGQGAYGYTF. The CDR3 bases are TGTGCCAGCAGCTTGGAACTAGGACAGGGCGCCTATGGCTACACCTTC.

This clone has a single count. The chain carries TRBV5-4 and TRBJ2-2, with D unclear. Per the germline V gene, CDR1 is SGHNT and CDR2 is YYREEE (reference sequence). The V end lost 1 base, the J end lost 7 bases, and 5 bases lay between the germline ends. The CDR3 is 12 residues long. CDR3 sequence: CASSLYGGELFF. The DNA of the CDR3 is TGTGCCAGCAGCTTGTATGGCGGGGAGCTGTTTTTT.

A few counts support this clone. The rearrangement joins TRBV28 to TRBJ1-2; D gene uncertain. Germline V gene data show CDR1 as MDHEN and CDR2 as SYDVKM. V was pared by 5 bases and J by 1 base, with 11 bases between. This CDR3 is built from 14 residues. CDR3 sequence: CASSRLPVNYGYTF. The CDR3 nucleotides read TGTGCCAGCAGTCGACTCCCGGTTAACTATGGCTACACCTTC.

The V gene is TRBV6-5, the J gene TRBJ2-1; D gene uncertain. Germline CDR1 reads MNHEY; CDR2 reads SVGAGI. V lost 9 bases to trimming and J lost 10 bases, with 19 bases between them. The CDR3 contains 13 residues. The CDR3 region is CASGPRPLGEQFF. In DNA, the CDR3 is TGTGCCAGTGGTCCTAGACCTCTCGGGGAGCAGTTCTTC.

The chain recombines TRBV28 with TRBJ1-1; a possible D gene is TRBD1 (5 bases). Germline loops: CDR1 MDHEN, CDR2 SYDVKM. The CDR3 totals 13 residues. V dropped 5 bases and J dropped 6 bases, with 13 bases sitting between them. The CDR3 bases are TGTGCCAGCAGTACGGGGGGTGTCGCTGAAGCTTTCTTT. Protein product: CASSTGGVAEAFF.

The chain couples TRBV6-2 or TRBV6-3 to TRBJ1-5; no firm D call. The CDR3 length is 19 residues. Germline V gives CDR1 MNHEY, CDR2 SVGEGT. V lost 5 bases to trimming and J lost 3 bases, with 26 bases between them. The CDR3 DNA follows: TGTGCCAGCAGTCTAATTCAAGTCCTGGCCAGAGGGAACAATCAGCCCCAGCATTTT. Amino acids: CASSLIQVLARGNNQPQHF.

The chain links TRBV5-6 to TRBJ1-2; the D is unclear. Germline V gene data show CDR1 as SGHDT and CDR2 as YYEEEE. The CDR3 runs to 14 residues. V dropped 0 bases and J dropped 4 bases, with 10 bases sitting between them. CDR3 bases: TGTGCCAGCAGCTTGGGGACGACGTCCTATGGCTACACCTTC. This codes for CASSLGTTSYGYTF.

The V and J genes are TRBV28 and TRBJ2-7; 9 nucleotides agree with TRBD1. The CDR3 sequence is 13 residues long. Germline V CDR1 and CDR2: MDHEN, SYDVKM. With V trimmed by 7 bases and J by 6 bases, 7 bases remained unmatched. The CDR3, as DNA: TGTGCCAGCATTCCGGGACAGGGTCCCGAGCAGTACTTC. Protein sequence: CASIPGQGPEQYF.